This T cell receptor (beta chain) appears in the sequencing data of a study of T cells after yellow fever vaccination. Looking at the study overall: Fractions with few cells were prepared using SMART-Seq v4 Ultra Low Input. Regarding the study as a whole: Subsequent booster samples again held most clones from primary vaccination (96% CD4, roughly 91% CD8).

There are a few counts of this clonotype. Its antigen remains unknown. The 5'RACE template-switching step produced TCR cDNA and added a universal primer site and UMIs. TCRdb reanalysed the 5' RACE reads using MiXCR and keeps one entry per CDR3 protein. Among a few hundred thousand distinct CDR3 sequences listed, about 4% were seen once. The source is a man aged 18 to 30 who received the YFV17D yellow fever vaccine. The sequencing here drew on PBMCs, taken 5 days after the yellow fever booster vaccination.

The CDR3 DNA reads TGCGCCAGCAGCCAAGAAGGGACTAGCCTCACAGATACGCAGTATTTT. This sequence encodes CASSQEGTSLTDTQYF. The chain carries TRBV4-3 and TRBJ2-3, with 9 bases aligning to TRBD2. V gave up 0 bases and J gave up 2 bases; unmatched junction bases: 3. The CDR3 runs 16 residues. Germline V gene data show CDR1 as LGHNA and CDR2 as YSLEER.